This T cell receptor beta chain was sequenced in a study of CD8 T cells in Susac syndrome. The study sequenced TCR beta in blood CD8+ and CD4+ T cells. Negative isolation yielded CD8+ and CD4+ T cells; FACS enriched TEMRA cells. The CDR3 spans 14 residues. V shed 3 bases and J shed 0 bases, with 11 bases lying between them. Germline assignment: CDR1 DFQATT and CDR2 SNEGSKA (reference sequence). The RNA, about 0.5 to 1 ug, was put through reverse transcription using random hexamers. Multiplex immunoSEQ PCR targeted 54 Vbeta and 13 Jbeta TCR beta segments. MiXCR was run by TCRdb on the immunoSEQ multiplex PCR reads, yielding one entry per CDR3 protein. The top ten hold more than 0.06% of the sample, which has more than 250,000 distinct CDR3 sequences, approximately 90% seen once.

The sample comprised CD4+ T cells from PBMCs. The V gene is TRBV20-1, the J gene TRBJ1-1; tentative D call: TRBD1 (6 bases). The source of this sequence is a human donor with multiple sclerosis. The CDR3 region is CSARTAGVNTEAFF. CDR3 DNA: TGCAGTGCTAGGACTGCAGGGGTGAACACTGAAGCTTTCTTT.